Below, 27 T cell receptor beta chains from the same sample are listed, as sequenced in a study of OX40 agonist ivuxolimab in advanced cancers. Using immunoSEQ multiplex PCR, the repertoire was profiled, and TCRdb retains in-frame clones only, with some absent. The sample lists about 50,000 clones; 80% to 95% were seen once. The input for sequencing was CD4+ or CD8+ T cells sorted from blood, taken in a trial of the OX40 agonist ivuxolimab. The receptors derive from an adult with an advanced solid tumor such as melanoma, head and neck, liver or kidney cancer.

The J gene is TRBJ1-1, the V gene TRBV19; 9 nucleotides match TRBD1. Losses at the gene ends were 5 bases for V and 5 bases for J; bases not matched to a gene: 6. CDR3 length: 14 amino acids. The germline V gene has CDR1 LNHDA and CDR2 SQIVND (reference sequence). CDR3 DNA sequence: TGTGCCAGTAGTCGACAGGGGGTCGGAACTGAAGCTTTCTTT. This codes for CASSRQGVGTEAFF.

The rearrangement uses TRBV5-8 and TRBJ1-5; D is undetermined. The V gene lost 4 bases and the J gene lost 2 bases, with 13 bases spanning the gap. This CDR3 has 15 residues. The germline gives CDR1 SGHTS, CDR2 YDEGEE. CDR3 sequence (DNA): TGTGCCAGCAGCCCCAAGGGTCGGGGCAATCAGCCCCAGCATTTT. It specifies CASSPKGRGNQPQHF.

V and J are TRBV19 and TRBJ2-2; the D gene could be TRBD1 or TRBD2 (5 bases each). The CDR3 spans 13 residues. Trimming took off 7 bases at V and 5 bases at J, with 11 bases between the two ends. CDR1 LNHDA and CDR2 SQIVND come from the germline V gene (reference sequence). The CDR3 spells CASIEGRTGELFF. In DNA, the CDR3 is TGTGCCAGTATAGAGGGGCGGACCGGGGAGCTGTTTTTT.

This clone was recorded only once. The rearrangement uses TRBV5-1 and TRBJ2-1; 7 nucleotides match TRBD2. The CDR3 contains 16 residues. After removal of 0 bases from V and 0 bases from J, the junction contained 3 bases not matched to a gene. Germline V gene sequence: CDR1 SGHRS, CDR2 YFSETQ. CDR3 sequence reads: CASSLARTSSYNEQFF. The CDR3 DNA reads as TGCGCCAGCAGCTTGGCAAGGACTAGCTCCTACAATGAGCAGTTCTTC.

CDR3 region: CASSADGNYGYTF. The CDR3 DNA sequence: TGTGCCAGCAGTGCGGACGGGAACTATGGCTACACCTTC. The rearrangement joins TRBV5-6 to TRBJ1-2; D uncertain. The V gene lost 5 bases and the J gene lost 2 bases, with 10 bases spanning the gap. The CDR3 runs to 13 residues. Looked up from germline, CDR1 is SGHDT and CDR2 is YYEEEE.

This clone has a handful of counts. Here the CDR3 reads CAWRGSEAFF. The CDR3 region has the DNA TGTGCCTGGAGGGGGAGTGAAGCTTTCTTT. J is TRBJ1-1 and V is TRBV30; D is unresolved. The V end was cut by 3 bases, the J end by 7 bases, with 6 bases between. The germline V gene has CDR1 GTSNPN and CDR2 SVGIG (reference sequence). The CDR3 has 10 residues.

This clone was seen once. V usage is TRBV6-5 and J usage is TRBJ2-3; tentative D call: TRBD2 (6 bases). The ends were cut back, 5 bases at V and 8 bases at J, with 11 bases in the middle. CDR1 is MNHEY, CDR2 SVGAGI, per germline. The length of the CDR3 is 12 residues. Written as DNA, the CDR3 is TGTGCCAGCAGTCAACTAGCTTTTACGCAGTATTTT. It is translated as CASSQLAFTQYF.

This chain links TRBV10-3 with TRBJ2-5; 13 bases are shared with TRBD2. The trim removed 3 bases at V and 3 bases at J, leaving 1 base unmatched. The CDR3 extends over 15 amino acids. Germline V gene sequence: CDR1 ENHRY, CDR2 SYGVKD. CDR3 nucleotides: TGTGCCATCAGTGACGGGACTAGCGGGGAAGAGACCCAGTACTTC. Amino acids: CAISDGTSGEETQYF.

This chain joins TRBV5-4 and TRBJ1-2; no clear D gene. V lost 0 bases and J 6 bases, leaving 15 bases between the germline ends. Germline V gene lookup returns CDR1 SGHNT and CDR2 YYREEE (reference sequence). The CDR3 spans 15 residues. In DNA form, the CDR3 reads TGTGCCAGCAGCTTGGTACCGGGCATAGGGAATGGCTACACCTTC. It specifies CASSLVPGIGNGYTF.

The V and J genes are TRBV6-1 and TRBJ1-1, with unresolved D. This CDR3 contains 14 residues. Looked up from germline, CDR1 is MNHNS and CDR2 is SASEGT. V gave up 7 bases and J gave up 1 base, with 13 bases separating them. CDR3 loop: CASKKFGENTEAFF. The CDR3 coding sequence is TGTGCCAGCAAAAAGTTCGGGGAGAACACTGAAGCTTTCTTT.

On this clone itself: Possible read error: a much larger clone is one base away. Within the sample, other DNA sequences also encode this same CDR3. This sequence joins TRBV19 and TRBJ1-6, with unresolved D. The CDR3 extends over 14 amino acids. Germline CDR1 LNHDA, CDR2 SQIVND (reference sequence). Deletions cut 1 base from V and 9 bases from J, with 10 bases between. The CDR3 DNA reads TGTGCCAGTAGTATAGGCGGATTGGGTTCACCCCTCCACTTT. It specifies CASSIGGLGSPLHF. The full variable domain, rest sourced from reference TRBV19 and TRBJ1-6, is DGGITQSPKYLFRKEGQNVTLSCEQNLNHDAMYWYRQDPGQGLRLIYYSQIVNDFQKGDIAEGYSVSREKKESFPLTVTSAQKNPTAFYLCASSIGGLGSPLHFGNGTRLTVT.

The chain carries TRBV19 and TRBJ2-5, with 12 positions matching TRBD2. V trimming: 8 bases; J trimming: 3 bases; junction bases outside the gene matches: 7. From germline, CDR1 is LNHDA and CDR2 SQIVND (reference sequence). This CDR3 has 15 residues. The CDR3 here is CASGLAGLRKETQYF. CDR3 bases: TGTGCCAGTGGACTAGCGGGGCTAAGGAAAGAGACCCAGTACTTC. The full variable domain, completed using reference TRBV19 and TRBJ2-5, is DGGITQSPKYLFRKEGQNVTLSCEQNLNHDAMYWYRQDPGQGLRLIYYSQIVNDFQKGDIAEGYSVSREKKESFPLTVTSAQKNPTAFYLCASGLAGLRKETQYFGPGTRLLVL.

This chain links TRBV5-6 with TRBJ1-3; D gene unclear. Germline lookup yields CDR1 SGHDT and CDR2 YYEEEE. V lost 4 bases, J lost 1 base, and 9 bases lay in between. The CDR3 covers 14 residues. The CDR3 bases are TGTGCCAGCAGCGCCACCGGGTCTGGAAACACCATATATTTT. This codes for CASSATGSGNTIYF.

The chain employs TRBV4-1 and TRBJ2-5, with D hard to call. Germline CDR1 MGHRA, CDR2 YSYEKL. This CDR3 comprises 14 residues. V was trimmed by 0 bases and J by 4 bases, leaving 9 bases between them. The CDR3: CASSQDAKGETQYF. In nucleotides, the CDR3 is TGCGCCAGCAGCCAAGATGCAAAGGGAGAGACCCAGTACTTC.

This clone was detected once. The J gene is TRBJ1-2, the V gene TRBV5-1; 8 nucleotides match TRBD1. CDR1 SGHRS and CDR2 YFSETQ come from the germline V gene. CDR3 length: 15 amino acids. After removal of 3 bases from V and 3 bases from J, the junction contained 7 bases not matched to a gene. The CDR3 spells CASSSSGGADYGYTF. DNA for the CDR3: TGCGCCAGCAGCTCCTCAGGGGGCGCCGACTATGGCTACACCTTC.

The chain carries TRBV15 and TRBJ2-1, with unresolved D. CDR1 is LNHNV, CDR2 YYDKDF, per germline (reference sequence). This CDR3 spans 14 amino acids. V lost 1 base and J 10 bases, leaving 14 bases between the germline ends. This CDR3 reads CATSRARTFREQFF. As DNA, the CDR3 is TGTGCCACCAGCAGAGCAAGGACGTTCCGGGAGCAGTTCTTC.

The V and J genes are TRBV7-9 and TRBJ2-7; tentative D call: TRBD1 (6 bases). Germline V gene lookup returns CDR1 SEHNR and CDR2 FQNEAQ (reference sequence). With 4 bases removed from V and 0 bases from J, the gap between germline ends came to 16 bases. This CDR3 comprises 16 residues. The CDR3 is CASSSTDRPSSYEQYF. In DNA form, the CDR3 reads TGTGCCAGCAGCTCGACAGACAGGCCGAGCTCCTACGAGCAGTACTTC. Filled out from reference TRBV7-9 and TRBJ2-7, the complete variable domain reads DTGVSQNPRHKITKRGQNVTFRCDPISEHNRLYWYRQTLGQGPEFLTYFQNEAQLEKSRLLSDRFSAERPKGSFSTLEIQRTEQGDSAMYLCASSSTDRPSSYEQYFGPGTRLTVT.

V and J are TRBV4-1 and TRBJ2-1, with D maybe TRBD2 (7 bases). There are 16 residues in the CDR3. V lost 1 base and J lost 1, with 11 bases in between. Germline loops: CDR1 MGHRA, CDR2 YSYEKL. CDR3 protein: CASSQVGGRSYNEQFF. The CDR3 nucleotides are TGCGCCAGCAGCCAAGTGGGGGGGCGGTCCTACAATGAGCAGTTCTTC.

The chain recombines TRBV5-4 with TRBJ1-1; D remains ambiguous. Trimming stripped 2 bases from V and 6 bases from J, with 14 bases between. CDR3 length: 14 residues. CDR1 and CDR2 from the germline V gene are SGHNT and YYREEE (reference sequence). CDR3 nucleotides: TGTGCCAGCAGCTTTATCCAGGAGGGTTCTGAAGCTTTCTTT. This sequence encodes CASSFIQEGSEAFF. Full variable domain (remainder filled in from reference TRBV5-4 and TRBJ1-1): ETGVTQSPTHLIKTRGQQVTLRCSSQSGHNTVSWYQQALGQGPQFIFQYYREEENGRGNFPPRFSGLQFPNYSSELNVNALELDDSALYLCASSFIQEGSEAFFGQGTRLTVV.

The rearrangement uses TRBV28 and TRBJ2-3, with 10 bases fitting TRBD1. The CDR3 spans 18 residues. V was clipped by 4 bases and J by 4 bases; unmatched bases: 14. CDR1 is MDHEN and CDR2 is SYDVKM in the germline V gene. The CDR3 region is CASSSIRMDRGNPDTQYF. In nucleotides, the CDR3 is TGTGCCAGCAGTTCCATCCGAATGGACAGGGGGAACCCAGATACGCAGTATTTT.

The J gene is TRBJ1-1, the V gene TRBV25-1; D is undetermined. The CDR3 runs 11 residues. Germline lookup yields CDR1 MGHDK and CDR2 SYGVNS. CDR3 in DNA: TGTGTGTCTGGGTCCGGCACTGAAGCTTTCTTT. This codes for CVSGSGTEAFF.

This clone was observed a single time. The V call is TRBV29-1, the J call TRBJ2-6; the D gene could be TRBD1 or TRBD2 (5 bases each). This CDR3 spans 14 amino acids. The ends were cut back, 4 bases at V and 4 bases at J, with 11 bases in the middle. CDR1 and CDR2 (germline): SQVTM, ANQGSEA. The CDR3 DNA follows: TGCAGCGTTGGGGAAGGGACCGGGGCCAACGTCCTGACTTTC. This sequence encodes CSVGEGTGANVLTF.

The CDR3 coding sequence is TGCGCCAGCAGCTGGGGCAGGGGCTGGCATGGCTACACCTTC. This encodes CASSWGRGWHGYTF. The rearrangement links TRBV5-1 to TRBJ1-2; D is possibly TRBD1 (6 bases). V lost 3 bases and J 6 bases, leaving 15 bases between the germline ends. The CDR3 length is 14 residues. Germline CDR1 SGHRS, CDR2 YFSETQ.

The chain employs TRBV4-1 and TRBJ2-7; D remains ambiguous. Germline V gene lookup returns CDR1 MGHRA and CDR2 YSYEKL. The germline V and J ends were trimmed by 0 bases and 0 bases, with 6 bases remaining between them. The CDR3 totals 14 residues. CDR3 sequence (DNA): TGCGCCAGCAGCCAAGAGGGCGGCTCCTACGAGCAGTACTTC. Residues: CASSQEGGSYEQYF.

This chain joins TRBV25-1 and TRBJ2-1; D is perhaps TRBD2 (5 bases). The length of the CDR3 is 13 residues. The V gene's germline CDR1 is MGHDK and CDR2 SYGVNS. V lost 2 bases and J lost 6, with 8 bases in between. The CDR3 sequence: CASSEPGINEQFF. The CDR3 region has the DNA TGTGCCAGCAGTGAACCCGGGATCAATGAGCAGTTCTTC.

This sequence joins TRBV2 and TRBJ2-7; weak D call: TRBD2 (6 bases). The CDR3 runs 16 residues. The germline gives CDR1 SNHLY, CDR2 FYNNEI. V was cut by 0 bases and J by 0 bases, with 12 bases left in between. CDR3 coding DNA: TGTGCCAGCAGTGAAGCGCGGAGGGAGCCCTCCTACGAGCAGTACTTC. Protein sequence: CASSEARREPSYEQYF.

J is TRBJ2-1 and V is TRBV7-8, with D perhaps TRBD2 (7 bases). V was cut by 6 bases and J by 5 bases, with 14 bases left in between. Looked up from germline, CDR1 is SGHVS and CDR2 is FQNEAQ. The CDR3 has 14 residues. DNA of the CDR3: TGTGCCAGCAGTCTGGGGGGGCCTCACAATGAGCAGTTCTTC. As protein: CASSLGGPHNEQFF.